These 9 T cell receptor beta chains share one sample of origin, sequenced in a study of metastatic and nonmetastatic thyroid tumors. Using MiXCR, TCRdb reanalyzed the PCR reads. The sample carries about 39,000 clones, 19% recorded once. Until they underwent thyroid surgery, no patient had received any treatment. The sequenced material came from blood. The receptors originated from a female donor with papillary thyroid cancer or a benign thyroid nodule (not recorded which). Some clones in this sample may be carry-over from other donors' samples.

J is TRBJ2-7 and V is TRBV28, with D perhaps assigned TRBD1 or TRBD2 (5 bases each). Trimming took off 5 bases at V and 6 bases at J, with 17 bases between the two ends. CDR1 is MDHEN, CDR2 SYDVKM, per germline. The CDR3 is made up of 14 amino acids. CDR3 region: CASSPTVGDGEQYF. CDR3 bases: TGTGCCAGCAGTCCCACGGTAGGGGACGGCGAGCAGTACTTC.

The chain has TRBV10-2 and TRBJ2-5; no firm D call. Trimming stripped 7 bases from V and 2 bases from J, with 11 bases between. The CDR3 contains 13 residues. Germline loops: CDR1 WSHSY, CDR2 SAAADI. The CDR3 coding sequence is TGCGCCAGCACACATTACGGACAAGAGACCCAGTACTTC. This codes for CASTHYGQETQYF.

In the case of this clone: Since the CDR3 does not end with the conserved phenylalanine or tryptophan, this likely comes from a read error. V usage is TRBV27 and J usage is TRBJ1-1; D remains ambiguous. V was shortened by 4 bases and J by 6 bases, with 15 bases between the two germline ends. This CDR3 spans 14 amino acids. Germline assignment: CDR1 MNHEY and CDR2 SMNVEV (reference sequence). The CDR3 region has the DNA TGTGCCAGCAGTTCCTCGGACCTCCTTGCTGAAGCTTTCTCT. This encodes CASSSSDLLAEAFS.

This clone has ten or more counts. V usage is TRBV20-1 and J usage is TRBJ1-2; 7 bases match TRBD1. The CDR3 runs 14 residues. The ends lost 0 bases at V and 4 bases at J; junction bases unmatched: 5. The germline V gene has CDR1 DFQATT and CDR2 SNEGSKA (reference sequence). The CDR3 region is CSARDRGLLYGYTF. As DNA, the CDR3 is TGCAGTGCTAGAGATAGGGGGCTGCTCTATGGCTACACCTTC.

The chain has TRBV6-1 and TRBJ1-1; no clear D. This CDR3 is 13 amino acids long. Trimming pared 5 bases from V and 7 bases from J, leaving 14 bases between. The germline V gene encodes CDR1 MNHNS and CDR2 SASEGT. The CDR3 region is CASSILTLSEAFF. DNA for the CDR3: TGTGCCAGCAGTATCCTCACCCTTAGTGAAGCTTTCTTT.

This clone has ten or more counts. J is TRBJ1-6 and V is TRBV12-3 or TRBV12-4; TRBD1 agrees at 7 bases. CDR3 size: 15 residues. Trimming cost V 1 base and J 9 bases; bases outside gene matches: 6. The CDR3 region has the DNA TGTGCCAGCAGTTTAGTTGGACAGGTCCGTTCACCCCTCCACTTT. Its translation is CASSLVGQVRSPLHF.

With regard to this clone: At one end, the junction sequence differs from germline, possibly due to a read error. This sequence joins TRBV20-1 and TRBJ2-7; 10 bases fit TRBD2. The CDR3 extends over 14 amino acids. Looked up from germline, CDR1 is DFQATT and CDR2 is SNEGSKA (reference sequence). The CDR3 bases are TGCAGTGCTAGAGGCCTAGCGGGGGTATACGAGAAGTACTTC. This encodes CSARGLAGVYEKYF.

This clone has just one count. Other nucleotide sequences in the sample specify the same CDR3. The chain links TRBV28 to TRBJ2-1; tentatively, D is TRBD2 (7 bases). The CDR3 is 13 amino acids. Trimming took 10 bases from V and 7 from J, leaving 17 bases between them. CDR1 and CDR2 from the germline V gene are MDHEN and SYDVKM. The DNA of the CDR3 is TGTGCCACAGGGGACTACCGGTCAAATGAGCAGTTCTTC. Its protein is CATGDYRSNEQFF.

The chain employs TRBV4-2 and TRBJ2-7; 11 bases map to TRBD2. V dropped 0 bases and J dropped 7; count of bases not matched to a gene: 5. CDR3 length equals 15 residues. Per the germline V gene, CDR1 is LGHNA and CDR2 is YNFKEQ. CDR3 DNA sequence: TGTGCCAGCAGCCAAGATAGCGGGGGGGCTTCTGAGCAGTACTTC. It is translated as CASSQDSGGASEQYF.